Listed below are T cell receptor beta chains from one sample, sequenced in a study of STAT5B mutations in CD4+ large granular lymphocyte leukemia. Measured with immunoSEQ multiplex PCR; TCRdb has only the in-frame clones, and not every one. The sample lists about 32,000 clones; approximately 80% were seen once. The specimen sequenced was CD4+ T cells from blood buffy coats. The receptors were sampled from a human donor in good health. Each CDR3 is given with its conserved first and last residue. Fields, in order: V gene, CDR3 length, D gene, clone size, J gene, CDR3 protein, CDR3 DNA. A D gene is named only where the DNA matches it firmly. Only part of the rows carry a size: once, few, many, or a class if the clone is expanded.

>TRBV5-1|18|TRBD1|.|TRBJ2-6
CASSLDYRGLGGANVLTF
TGCGCCAGCAGCTTGGATTACAGGGGGCTTGGTGGGGCCAACGTCCTGACTTTC
>TRBV19|13|.|once|TRBJ2-2
CASNWQLTGELFF
TGTGCCAGTAATTGGCAGCTCACCGGGGAGCTGTTTTTT
>TRBV18|16|.|.|TRBJ1-4
CASSRSRGATNEKLFF
TGTGCCAGCTCACGTTCTCGGGGTGCAACTAATGAAAAACTGTTTTTT
>TRBV6-4|13|TRBD1|once|TRBJ2-2
CASRRDSTGELFF
TGTGCCAGCAGGAGGGACAGCACCGGGGAGCTGTTTTTT
>TRBV9|17|TRBD2|.|TRBJ2-3
CASSHARLAGVADTQYF
TGTGCCAGCAGCCATGCCCGACTAGCGGGAGTGGCAGATACGCAGTATTTT
>TRBV7-2|18|TRBD2|.|TRBJ2-1
CASSLTGASGRAGNEQFF
TGTGCCAGCAGCTTAACGGGGGCTAGCGGGAGGGCCGGCAATGAGCAGTTCTTC
>TRBV5-8|15|TRBD1|once|TRBJ1-2
CASSGPGQGTGGYTF
TGTGCCAGCAGCGGACCGGGACAGGGAACGGGGGGCTACACCTTC
>TRBV19|17|TRBD2|.|TRBJ2-2
CASRGLAGASNTGELFF
TGTGCCAGTCGCGGACTAGCGGGAGCCTCGAACACCGGGGAGCTGTTTTTT
>TRBV7-3|14|.|.|TRBJ1-1
CASSLMGQNTEAFF
TGTGCCAGCAGCTTAATGGGGCAGAACACTGAAGCTTTCTTT
>TRBV6-6|14|.|.|TRBJ1-5
CASSYGGGGQPQHF
TGTGCCAGCAGTTACGGAGGCGGGGGTCAGCCCCAGCATTTT
>TRBV27|11|.|.|TRBJ2-1
CASSRRGTEFF
TGTGCCAGCAGCCGTAGGGGGACGGAGTTCTTC
>TRBV9|15|.|.|TRBJ2-3
CASSVVGGLGDTQYF
TGTGCCAGCAGCGTAGTTGGGGGGTTAGGGGATACGCAGTATTTT
>TRBV12-2|17|.|.|TRBJ2-3
CASRLNPSGRSTDTQYF
TGTGCAAGTCGCTTAAACCCTAGCGGGAGGAGCACAGATACGCAGTATTTT
>TRBV7-2|14|.|.|TRBJ1-1
CASSFKLGGTEAFF
TGTGCCAGCAGCTTTAAATTGGGGGGCACTGAAGCTTTCTTT
>TRBV6-1|13|.|few|TRBJ1-1
CASSGWENTEAFF
TGTGCCAGCAGTGGGTGGGAAAACACTGAAGCTTTCTTT
>TRBV7-3|17|.|.|TRBJ2-7
CASSLSPDTGGGYEQYF
TGTGCCAGCAGCTTAAGCCCCGACACGGGGGGCGGCTACGAGCAGTACTTC
>TRBV6-5|12|.|.|TRBJ2-7
CASSSSNYEQYF
TGTGCCAGCAGTTCTTCCAACTACGAGCAGTACTTC
>TRBV7-9|14|.|.|TRBJ2-1
CASTGENSYNEQFF
TGTGCCAGCACTGGGGAAAACTCCTACAATGAGCAGTTCTTC
>TRBV10-3|14|.|once|TRBJ2-2
CAISEWSYTGELFF
TGTGCCATCAGTGAGTGGTCCTACACCGGGGAGCTGTTTTTT
>TRBV2|13|.|.|TRBJ1-5
CASSEAPPGPQHF
TGTGCCAGCAGTGAAGCCCCCCCGGGGCCCCAGCATTTT
>TRBV7-2|12|.|.|TRBJ1-2
CASSLGHYGYTF
TGTGCCAGCAGCTTAGGGCATTATGGCTACACCTTC
>TRBV28|14|.|.|TRBJ2-2
CASGSGISSGELFF
TGTGCCAGCGGGTCGGGTATCTCCTCCGGGGAGCTGTTTTTT
>TRBV4-1|14|TRBD1|.|TRBJ2-5
CASSLGTAAETQYF
TGCGCCAGCAGCCTTGGGACAGCGGCCGAGACCCAGTACTTC
>TRBV19|13|.|.|TRBJ2-5
CASSILGRETQYF
TGTGCCAGTAGTATTTTGGGCCGGGAGACCCAGTACTTC
>TRBV5-8|14|TRBD1|.|TRBJ1-5
CASSLQGGNQPQHF
TGTGCCAGCAGCTTGCAGGGGGGCAATCAGCCCCAGCATTTT
>TRBV4-1|17|TRBD1|.|TRBJ2-7
CASSQEPPGTGKNEQYF
TGCGCCAGCAGCCAAGAACCCCCGGGGACAGGTAAAAACGAGCAGTACTTC
>TRBV10-1|14|TRBD1|.|TRBJ1-1
CASSATRTGTEAFF
TGCGCCAGCAGTGCCACCCGGACAGGGACTGAAGCTTTCTTT